Ten or more counts support the clone carrying this T cell receptor beta chain. Its antigen remains unidentified. As for time point: persistent/refractory GD, antithyroid drugs over 5 years with positive TRAb. Generation of the TCR library employed RNA extracted from PBMCs. Library construction for TCR beta used iRepertoire HTBI primers and Arm-PCR of CDR3 regions. Original data processing: Identification across samples found approximately 60 TRBV and 15 or so TRBJ segments. Via MiXCR, TCRdb re-called the multiplex PCR reads, giving one row per CDR3 protein. Here the V and J calls rest on TCRdb's processing, not on the authors' analysis. The data contain approximately 400,000 distinct CDR3 sequences, roughly a quarter of them singletons. The data were obtained in a study of regulatory T cells in long-lasting Graves disease. Study-wide results and limits: TCR diversity in persistent Graves' patients was below that of newly diagnosed ones.

The CDR3 covers 17 residues. The germline V gene has CDR1 MDHEN and CDR2 SYDVKM. The V and J ends lost 0 bases and 5 bases, in that order; junction bases with no gene match: 10. The source of this sequence is a female donor with Graves disease. The sample in question was peripheral blood mononuclear cells (PBMCs), obtained when the disease was refractory, from a patient treated with antithyroid drugs. V is TRBV28 and J is TRBJ2-7; 10 nucleotides line up with TRBD2. As DNA, the CDR3 is TGTGCCAGCAGTTTATGGGGGGCTAGCGGGAGCTTCGACGAGCAGTACTTC. Amino acids: CASSLWGASGSFDEQYF.